This passage covers 22 T cell receptor beta chains from one sample sequenced in a study of blood T cell repertoires in COVID-19. Here immunoSEQ multiplex PCR was the method, and the copy in TCRdb shows in-frame clones only, minus some. The sample includes 350,000 to 450,000 clones, 90% to 95% of them seen just once. Sequenced sample: PBMCs or T cells enriched from blood (not recorded which). These receptors came from a woman aged 40 to 49 who had been exposed to COVID-19.

CDR3 nucleotides: TGTGCCTGGATGGGACAGCCAGTCTATGGCTACACCTTC. Its protein is CAWMGQPVYGYTF. The chain employs TRBV30 and TRBJ1-2; 7 positions agree with TRBD1. This CDR3 is built from 13 residues. V was clipped by 4 bases and J by 4 bases; unmatched bases: 6. The germline gives CDR1 GTSNPN, CDR2 SVGIG (reference sequence).

This rearrangement joins TRBV19 to TRBJ2-5, with 8 bases identical to TRBD2. Unmatched junction bases numbered 14, after V lost 5 bases and J lost 3 bases. The CDR3 is made up of 17 amino acids. Per germline, CDR1 LNHDA and CDR2 SQIVND (reference sequence). In DNA, the CDR3 is TGTGCCAGTAGTTCCCCCTTTGGGCGGGGGGCTGAAGAGACCCAGTACTTC. Translating gives CASSSPFGRGAEETQYF.

This CDR3 reads CASSLALASGITDTQYF. The DNA of the CDR3 is TGTGCCAGCAGCTTAGCTTTGGCTAGCGGGATCACAGATACGCAGTATTTT. The rearrangement links TRBV7-9 to TRBJ2-3; TRBD2 aligns across 9 bases. Germline V lookup: CDR1 SEHNR, CDR2 FQNEAQ (reference sequence). J gave up 2 bases and V 0 bases, and 6 bases lay outside the gene matches. The CDR3 has 17 residues.

CDR3 nucleotides: TGTGCCAGCAGCCCGGGGACACTACCCTATGGCTACACCTTC. It encodes CASSPGTLPYGYTF. The rearrangement links TRBV7-9 to TRBJ1-2, with D perhaps matching TRBD1 (6 bases). Germline values: CDR1 SEHNR, CDR2 FQNEAQ (reference sequence). This CDR3 is 14 amino acids long. V lost 5 bases and J lost 4, with 14 bases in between.

This chain connects TRBV6-2 or TRBV6-3 to TRBJ2-7; D is possibly TRBD2 (6 bases). This CDR3 has 17 amino acids. CDR1 is MNHEY, CDR2 SVGEGT, per germline. V was trimmed by 2 bases and J by 0 bases, leaving 17 bases between them. CDR3 amino acids: CASSYRFSGVSSYEQYF. In DNA, the CDR3 is TGTGCCAGCAGTTACAGGTTTAGCGGAGTGAGCTCCTACGAGCAGTACTTC.

The V call is TRBV7-8, the J call TRBJ1-1; perhaps TRBD1 as D (5 bases). Germline V CDR1 and CDR2: SGHVS, FQNEAQ. The CDR3 has 17 residues. Trimming took 5 bases from V and 0 from J, leaving 19 bases between them. The CDR3 here is CASSQRQLFNMNTEAFF. The CDR3 DNA sequence: TGTGCCAGCAGCCAAAGACAGCTCTTTAACATGAACACTGAAGCTTTCTTT.

The chain carries TRBV7-2 and TRBJ2-1; D might be TRBD1 (6 bases). This CDR3 comprises 15 residues. The V gene lost 1 base and the J gene lost 6 bases, with 13 bases spanning the gap. CDR1 and CDR2 from the germline V gene are SGHTA and FQGNSA. DNA for the CDR3: TGTGCCAGCAGCTTAGAACAGGGACGTCTCAATGAGCAGTTCTTC. Protein sequence: CASSLEQGRLNEQFF.

This clone was counted a few times. V is TRBV4-3 and J is TRBJ2-7; tentatively, D is TRBD2 (5 bases). The V and J ends lost 4 bases and 4 bases respectively, with 14 bases between them. Germline V CDR1 and CDR2: LGHNA, YSLEER. The CDR3 spans 14 residues. CDR3 residues: CASSPRAVSYEQYF. CDR3 coding DNA: TGCGCCAGCAGCCCGCGGGCCGTATCTTACGAGCAGTACTTC.

J is TRBJ2-1 and V is TRBV7-3; D is perhaps TRBD2 (6 bases). V lost 5 bases and J lost 7, with 24 bases in between. Germline assignment: CDR1 SGHTA and CDR2 FQGTGA. The CDR3 totals 17 residues. CDR3 DNA sequence: TGTGCCAGCAGCCAGTTGCCCGGGACTCCCCGGGGAAATGAGCAGTTCTTC. Amino acids: CASSQLPGTPRGNEQFF.

This sequence joins TRBV29-1 and TRBJ1-2; 9 bases match TRBD1. Trimming took 4 bases from V and 8 from J; bases not matched to a gene: 5. The germline V gene has CDR1 SQVTM and CDR2 ANQGSEA. There are 12 residues in the CDR3. CDR3 nucleotides: TGCAGCGTTGTGGGACAGGGATGGGGCTACACCTTC. Translation gives CSVVGQGWGYTF.

The V call is TRBV18, the J call TRBJ2-7, with D unclear. This CDR3 comprises 11 residues. Trimming removed 3 bases from V and 3 bases from J, with 3 bases in between. Germline CDR1 KGHSH, CDR2 LQKENI. In DNA form, the CDR3 reads TGTGCCAGCTCACCTCTCTACGAGCAGTACTTC. Its translation is CASSPLYEQYF.

The V call is TRBV6-5, the J call TRBJ2-1; 10 nucleotides align to TRBD2. There are 14 residues in the CDR3. Germline loops: CDR1 MNHEY, CDR2 SVGAGI. J gave up 7 bases and V 7 bases, and 7 bases lay outside the gene matches. This CDR3 reads CASMLGGLANEQFF. The CDR3 nucleotides read TGTGCCAGCATGTTAGGGGGACTAGCGAATGAGCAGTTCTTC.

The rearrangement uses TRBV6-1 and TRBJ1-2; 7 nucleotides line up with TRBD1. V shed 5 bases and J 3 bases; nucleotides not matched to a gene: 9. Germline lookup yields CDR1 MNHNS and CDR2 SASEGT. The CDR3 is made up of 15 amino acids. The CDR3 sequence is CASSSLTGSYYGYTF. For the CDR3, the DNA is TGTGCCAGCAGTTCGCTGACAGGGAGCTACTATGGCTACACCTTC.

The rearrangement links TRBV2 to TRBJ1-3; possible D gene TRBD1, 5 bases. This CDR3 region has 12 residues. V was shortened by 9 bases and J by 3 bases, with 9 bases between the two germline ends. The germline CDR1 and CDR2 sequences are SNHLY and FYNNEI. The CDR3 region is CASRQFGNTIYF. The CDR3 DNA follows: TGTGCCAGTCGACAGTTTGGAAACACCATATATTTT.

The chain carries TRBV5-5 and TRBJ1-2; 7 nucleotides match TRBD1. V shed 4 bases and J 2 bases; nucleotides not matched to a gene: 5. The CDR3 is 14 residues long. Germline V gene sequence: CDR1 SGHKS, CDR2 YYEKEE (reference sequence). The CDR3 DNA reads TGTGCCAGCAGCCCTGTGACAGGGAACTATGGCTACACCTTC. Translation gives CASSPVTGNYGYTF. The full variable domain, its missing parts supplied by reference TRBV5-5 and TRBJ1-2, is DAGVTQSPTHLIKTRGQQVTLRCSPISGHKSVSWYQQVLGQGPQFIFQYYEKEERGRGNFPDRFSARQFPNYSSELNVNALLLGDSALYLCASSPVTGNYGYTFGSGTRLTVV.

The CDR3 sequence is CASSLSTGQETQYF. In DNA, the CDR3 is TGTGCCAGCAGTTTATCGACAGGCCAAGAGACCCAGTACTTC. V is TRBV27 and J is TRBJ2-5, with D possibly being TRBD1 (6 bases). This CDR3 is built from 14 residues. The V end was cut by 0 bases, the J end by 1 base, with 6 bases between. The germline V gene encodes CDR1 MNHEY and CDR2 SMNVEV (reference sequence).

The chain recombines TRBV6-1 with TRBJ2-3; perhaps TRBD2 as D (5 bases). V lost 1 base and J lost 1, with 12 bases in between. Per germline, CDR1 MNHNS and CDR2 SASEGT. This CDR3 spans 16 amino acids. CDR3 protein: CASSEDLRRGTDTQYF. CDR3 DNA: TGTGCCAGCAGTGAAGATCTGCGGCGGGGCACAGATACGCAGTATTTT.

The genes are TRBV27 and TRBJ2-3, with 8 bases identical to TRBD1. Germline V gene sequence: CDR1 MNHEY, CDR2 SMNVEV (reference sequence). V dropped 8 bases and J dropped 0; count of bases not matched to a gene: 10. CDR3 length: 16 residues. CDR3 coding DNA: TGTGCCAGCGGCACCGGGACAGGATTTAGCACAGATACGCAGTATTTT. The encoded protein is CASGTGTGFSTDTQYF.

The chain employs TRBV2 and TRBJ2-1; 11 bases are a match to TRBD2. Germline V gene sequence: CDR1 SNHLY, CDR2 FYNNEI. V lost 6 bases and J lost 10; bases outside the gene matches: 11. The CDR3 spans 15 residues. The CDR3 DNA reads as TGTGCCAGCAGGCTTACTAGCGGGGGATCTAACGAGCAGTTCTTC. Its translation is CASRLTSGGSNEQFF.

The chain recombines TRBV7-2 with TRBJ2-4; 8 nucleotides line up with TRBD2. The CDR3 contains 14 residues. Germline CDR1 is SGHTA and CDR2 is FQGNSA. Trimming removed 2 bases from V and 7 bases from J; junction bases left unmatched: 4. The CDR3 region is CASSLTASGNIQYF. The CDR3 DNA reads TGTGCCAGCAGCTTAACGGCTAGCGGGAACATTCAGTACTTC.

The V call is TRBV7-3, the J call TRBJ1-1; the D gene is possibly TRBD1 (6 bases). Germline CDR1 and CDR2: SGHTA and FQGTGA. The V end lost 2 bases, the J end lost 2 bases, and 9 bases lay between the germline ends. The CDR3 spans 14 residues. The CDR3 spells CASSLDRSNTEAFF. Here the CDR3 DNA reads TGTGCCAGCAGCTTAGACAGGTCAAACACTGAAGCTTTCTTT.

The chain couples TRBV7-2 to TRBJ2-7; the match to TRBD2 covers 8 bases. Germline values: CDR1 SGHTA, CDR2 FQGNSA. This CDR3 spans 13 amino acids. With V trimmed by 7 bases and J by 3 bases, 5 bases remained unmatched. CDR3 residues: CASKAGVHYEQYF. CDR3 DNA sequence: TGTGCCAGCAAAGCGGGAGTTCACTACGAGCAGTACTTC.